A selection of T cell receptor beta chains follows, all from one sample in a study of prognosis after radiotherapy for stage I lung cancer. TCRdb reprocessed the multiplex PCR reads with MiXCR, giving one entry per CDR3 protein. Found here are tens of thousands of distinct CDR3 sequences, approximately 25% of them singletons; the top ten hold 25% to 30%. The material was PBMCs, obtained before or after stereotactic body radiation therapy (not recorded which). Receptors were obtained from a donor older than 45 with non-small cell lung cancer. Both conserved end residues are part of each CDR3. D genes are given only for firm matches. Only some rows state a clone size, as once, few, many or a class for expanded clones.

v_gene	j_gene	d_gene	abundance	CDR3aa	CDR3nt
TRBV6-1	TRBJ1-2	TRBD1	many	CASRGTGGETNYGYTF	TGTGCCAGCAGGGGCACAGGGGGGGAAACTAACTATGGCTACACCTTC
TRBV5-1	TRBJ1-2	NA	many	CASSFSGNYGYTF	TGCGCCAGCAGCTTTTCGGGTAACTATGGCTACACCTTC
TRBV6-4	TRBJ2-1	NA	once	CAGSVTGVERVEYNEQFF	TGTGCCGGCAGTGTCACGGGAGTGGAGCGGGTGGAGTACAATGAGCAGTTCTTC
TRBV19	TRBJ2-5	TRBD2	many	CASSRLAGGVYQETQYF	TGTGCCAGTAGCCGACTAGCGGGGGGCGTATACCAAGAGACCCAGTACTTC
TRBV6-1	TRBJ2-6	TRBD2	NA	CASSENGLAASGANVLTF	TGTGCCAGCAGTGAAAATGGACTAGCGGCCTCTGGGGCCAACGTCCTGACTTTC
TRBV9	TRBJ2-1	TRBD2	many	CASSGGLAGLNEQFF	TGTGCCAGCAGCGGAGGACTAGCGGGGTTGAATGAGCAGTTCTTC
TRBV19	TRBJ1-1	NA	many	CASTPTVITEAFF	TGTGCCAGCACTCCGACAGTAATTACTGAAGCTTTCTTT
TRBV20-1	TRBJ1-1	TRBD1	NA	CSARTGANTEAFF	TGCAGTGCTCGGACAGGGGCAAACACTGAAGCTTTCTTT
TRBV28	TRBJ1-4	NA	many	CASSFPRSQTTNEKLFF	TGTGCCAGCAGTTTCCCCAGGTCACAGACAACTAATGAAAAACTGTTTTTT
TRBV2	TRBJ2-5	NA	many	CATSLTRKETQYF	TGTGCCACCTCTCTGACTAGAAAAGAGACCCAGTACTTC
TRBV30	TRBJ2-7	NA	many	CAWSVSVTTQQYF	TGTGCCTGGAGTGTATCGGTGACTACGCAGCAGTACTTC
TRBV9	TRBJ1-6	NA	many	CASSVFGDGDSPLHF	TGTGCCAGCAGCGTATTCGGGGACGGGGATTCACCCCTCCACTTT
TRBV2	TRBJ2-5	NA	many	CASSDSVRSETQYF	TGTGCCAGCAGTGACTCGGTCAGATCGGAGACCCAGTACTTC
TRBV5-6	TRBJ2-1	NA	many	CASSSYYLTYNEQFF	TGTGCCAGCAGCTCCTACTATCTCACCTACAATGAGCAGTTCTTC
TRBV6-1	TRBJ1-2	NA	many	CASSQGRGISRGYGYTF	TGTGCCAGCAGCCAAGGGAGGGGAATTAGCCGTGGCTATGGCTACACCTTC
TRBV20-1	TRBJ1-5	NA	many	CSARDSFVLHNQPQHF	TGCAGTGCTAGAGATAGTTTCGTACTGCACAATCAGCCCCAGCATTTT
TRBV4-1	TRBJ2-3	TRBD2	many	CASSRSGTGISGRAGKDTQYF	TGCGCCAGCAGCCGGTCCGGGACAGGGATTAGCGGGAGGGCCGGTAAAGATACGCAGTATTTT
TRBV28	TRBJ2-2	TRBD2	many	CASLRAGGELFF	TGTGCCAGCCTCCGAGCGGGGGGGGAGCTGTTTTTT
TRBV5-4	TRBJ2-7	NA	NA	CASSSFFGTVYEQYF	TGTGCCAGCAGTTCCTTTTTTGGGACGGTCTACGAGCAGTACTTC
TRBV6-1	TRBJ2-1	NA	many	CASTPGGYNEQFF	TGTGCCAGCACACCCGGCGGTTACAATGAGCAGTTCTTC
TRBV6-1	TRBJ1-2	NA	many	CASSPNTFGGNYGYTF	TGTGCCAGCAGCCCCAACACATTCGGGGGAAACTATGGCTACACCTTC
TRBV6-1	TRBJ2-1	TRBD2	many	CATRAGGPSNEQFF	TGTGCCACCCGAGCGGGAGGGCCGTCCAATGAGCAGTTCTTC
TRBV5-4	TRBJ2-3	TRBD2	NA	CASSLGTSGGDTQYF	TGTGCCAGCAGCTTAGGGACTAGCGGCGGCGATACGCAGTATTTT
TRBV28	TRBJ1-3	NA	many	CASSSSESSGNTIYF	TGTGCCAGCAGTAGTTCAGAGAGCTCTGGAAACACCATATATTTT
TRBV7-9	TRBJ2-1	NA	many	CASSLDGWHNEQFF	TGTGCCAGCAGCTTAGATGGCTGGCACAATGAGCAGTTCTTC
TRBV5-6	TRBJ1-1	TRBD1	NA	CASSLGTGPNTEAFF	TGTGCCAGCAGCTTGGGGACAGGACCGAACACTGAAGCTTTCTTT
TRBV9	TRBJ1-2	TRBD1	many	CASSVDHRGENGYTF	TGTGCCAGCAGCGTAGACCACAGGGGGGAGAATGGCTACACCTTC
TRBV7-7	TRBJ1-4	NA	NA	CASSLSLNEKLFF	TGTGCTAGCAGCTTAAGTCTCAATGAAAAACTGTTTTTT
TRBV3-1	TRBJ2-7	NA	many	CASSQDTTGSSYEQYF	TGTGCCAGCAGCCAAGATACGACGGGAAGCTCCTACGAGCAGTACTTC
TRBV20-1	TRBJ1-5	TRBD1	many	CSARDPTGLYQPQHF	TGCAGTGCTAGAGATCCGACAGGGTTGTATCAGCCCCAGCATTTT
TRBV7-2	TRBJ1-2	TRBD1	many	CASSLASGQAAYGYTF	TGTGCCAGCAGCTTAGCCTCAGGACAGGCCGCCTATGGCTACACCTTC
TRBV6-5	TRBJ2-5	NA	many	CASSYSGVGQYF	TGTGCCAGCAGTTACTCGGGGGTTGGCCAGTACTTC
TRBV19	TRBJ2-7	NA	NA	CASLSGYEQYF	TGTGCCAGCTTATCGGGCTACGAGCAGTACTTC
TRBV5-1	TRBJ1-3	TRBD1	many	CASSLDGTGGTPSGNTIYF	TGCGCCAGCAGCTTGGATGGGACAGGGGGCACCCCCTCTGGAAACACCATATATTTT
TRBV6-1	TRBJ2-7	NA	many	CASRPGTPVLYEQYF	TGTGCCAGCAGACCCGGGACACCAGTCCTATACGAGCAGTACTTC
TRBV19	TRBJ1-1	NA	NA	CASSIQAGKGLDTEAFF	TGTGCCAGTAGTATCCAGGCCGGGAAAGGGTTGGACACTGAAGCTTTCTTT
TRBV2	TRBJ1-3	NA	many	CASTKSSTSGNTIYF	TGTGCCAGCACGAAGTCCAGCACCTCTGGAAACACCATATATTTT
TRBV6-1	TRBJ1-5	TRBD1	many	CASGRQGAESNQPQHF	TGTGCCAGCGGGAGACAGGGGGCCGAAAGCAATCAGCCCCAGCATTTT
TRBV20-1	TRBJ2-7	NA	NA	CSASLSLSSYEQYF	TGCAGTGCTAGTCTGAGCTTAAGCTCCTACGAGCAGTACTTC
TRBV10-3	TRBJ1-1	NA	many	CAISELWGEAFF	TGTGCCATCAGTGAGCTGTGGGGTGAAGCTTTCTTT
TRBV6-5	TRBJ1-2	TRBD1	many	CASSYGQGRRGRRGYTF	TGTGCCAGCAGTTACGGACAGGGAAGGCGTGGTCGTCGGGGCTACACCTTC
TRBV28	TRBJ2-7	TRBD1	NA	CASKTRGQGIGYEQYF	TGTGCCAGCAAGACGAGGGGACAGGGCATAGGTTACGAGCAGTACTTC
TRBV5-1	TRBJ2-1	TRBD1	many	CASSFFRGREDEQFF	TGCGCCAGCAGCTTTTTTAGGGGGCGCGAGGATGAGCAGTTCTTC
TRBV27	TRBJ2-3	NA	many	CASSLEKTDTQYF	TGTGCCAGCAGTTTAGAAAAGACAGATACGCAGTATTTT
TRBV6-1	TRBJ1-2	TRBD1	many	CASSRGTGDGYTF	TGTGCCAGCAGCCGCGGGACAGGGGATGGCTACACCTTC
TRBV6-1	TRBJ1-6	TRBD1	NA	CASSDRNRDSNSPLHF	TGTGCCAGCAGTGATCGCAACCGGGACAGTAATTCACCCCTCCACTTT
TRBV5-1	TRBJ2-7	NA	many	CASTRSGALNEQYF	TGCGCCAGCACACGTTCGGGCGCGTTGAACGAGCAGTACTTC
TRBV3-1	TRBJ2-7	TRBD1	many	CASSHGQGGEQYF	TGTGCCAGCAGCCATGGACAGGGCGGCGAGCAGTACTTC
TRBV18	TRBJ2-5	NA	NA	CASSRIRTEETQYF	TGTGCCAGCTCACGAATTAGGACAGAAGAGACCCAGTACTTC
TRBV5-5	TRBJ2-1	TRBD2	many	CASSVSGSLGNEQFF	TGTGCCAGCAGCGTTAGCGGGAGCCTCGGGAATGAGCAGTTCTTC
TRBV5-4	TRBJ1-1	TRBD1	many	CASQDRVDTEAFF	TGTGCCAGCCAGGACAGGGTCGACACTGAAGCTTTCTTT
TRBV28	TRBJ1-6	NA	many	CASSLSGSYNSPLHF	TGTGCCAGCAGTTTATCAGGCAGCTATAATTCACCCCTCCACTTT
TRBV20-1	TRBJ2-3	TRBD1	many	CSARDWVRGSSDTQYF	TGCAGTGCTAGGGATTGGGTCAGGGGGAGTTCAGATACGCAGTATTTT